This T cell receptor (beta chain) was identified during a study of T cell clones after liver transplantation. Study-wide context: At least one year of complete immunosuppression withdrawal without enzymes over twice normal defined tolerance.

Study-level points and caveats: Graft donor-reactive T cells possibly entered the graft instead of undergoing deletion. Post-transplant time points were not standardized, so conclusions are preliminary.

Some clones are missing from TCRdb's copy, which holds only in-frame ones; the method was immunoSEQ multiplex PCR. Altogether some 45,000 clones are present, about 86% being singletons, with the ten largest covering 2.5%. Concerning this clone: What it binds is not known.

The junction had 4 bases not matched to a gene; V was cut back by 3 bases and J by 2 bases. The germline gives CDR1 SNHLY, CDR2 FYNNEI. This CDR3 has 14 amino acids. V gene TRBV2 combines with J gene TRBJ2-7; 7 nucleotides agree with TRBD2. The clonotype originates from a human patient who received a liver transplant. These T cells may partly come from the graft donor. Material: CD4+ T cells from blood, obtained 24 months after liver transplant. The CDR3 nucleotides are TGTGCCAGCAGTGATGCTAGCGGTACCTACGAGCAGTACTTC. Its translation: CASSDASGTYEQYF.